Listed below are T cell receptor beta chains from one sample, sequenced in a study of CD8 T cells in ankylosing spondylitis. TCRdb fed the 5' RACE reads into MiXCR, producing one record per CDR3 protein. The repertoire includes a few hundred thousand distinct CDR3 sequences, roughly a quarter of them detected once, and approximately 0.61% sits in the top ten. Sequenced sample: blood, either unsorted or a sorted T cell fraction (not recorded which). The origin of the receptors is a male donor with ankylosing spondylitis or in good health (not recorded which). CDR3s include the opening cysteine and the closing phenylalanine or tryptophan. A D gene is named only where the DNA matches it firmly. Expanded clones get a size class; other rows say once, few or many, or leave the size out.

D gene	J gene	V gene	clone size	CDR3 protein	CDR3 DNA
.	TRBJ1-4	TRBV20-1	.	CSVPWREKLFF	TGCAGTGTCCCGTGGAGGGAAAAACTGTTTTTT
TRBD2	TRBJ2-7	TRBV20-1	few	CSAVSGGPYEQYF	TGCAGTGCCGTTAGCGGGGGGCCCTACGAGCAGTACTTC
.	TRBJ1-1	TRBV7-2	.	CASSLWGGQGEAFF	TGTGCCAGCAGCTTATGGGGGGGGCAGGGTGAAGCTTTCTTT
.	TRBJ2-7	TRBV10-3	.	CAIRTDRYYEQYF	TGTGCCATCAGAACGGATCGGTATTACGAGCAGTACTTC
.	TRBJ1-1	TRBV7-9	many	CASQGGRYTEAFF	TGTGCCAGTCAGGGCGGACGCTACACTGAAGCTTTCTTT
.	TRBJ2-5	TRBV20-1	few	CSAREDRLETQYF	TGCAGTGCTAGAGAAGACAGGCTAGAGACCCAGTACTTC
.	TRBJ2-3	TRBV15	many	CATSSGTTDTQYF	TGTGCCACCAGCAGTGGGACAACCGATACGCAGTATTTT
TRBD1	TRBJ2-7	TRBV12-3/TRBV12-4	many	CASSSGQGHPLHF	TGTGCCAGCAGTTCGGGACAGGGGCATCCCCTGCACTTC
.	TRBJ1-1	TRBV6-1	.	CASRLDFSFRTEAFF	TGTGCCAGCAGACTGGACTTTAGTTTTAGGACTGAAGCTTTCTTT
TRBD2	TRBJ2-5	TRBV24-1	.	CASSGGSQETQYF	TGTGCCTCTAGCGGGGGCTCCCAAGAGACCCAGTACTTC
TRBD2	TRBJ2-5	TRBV12-3/TRBV12-4	many	CASSSTSGGADETQYF	TGTGCCAGCAGTTCTACTAGCGGGGGGGCGGATGAGACCCAGTACTTC